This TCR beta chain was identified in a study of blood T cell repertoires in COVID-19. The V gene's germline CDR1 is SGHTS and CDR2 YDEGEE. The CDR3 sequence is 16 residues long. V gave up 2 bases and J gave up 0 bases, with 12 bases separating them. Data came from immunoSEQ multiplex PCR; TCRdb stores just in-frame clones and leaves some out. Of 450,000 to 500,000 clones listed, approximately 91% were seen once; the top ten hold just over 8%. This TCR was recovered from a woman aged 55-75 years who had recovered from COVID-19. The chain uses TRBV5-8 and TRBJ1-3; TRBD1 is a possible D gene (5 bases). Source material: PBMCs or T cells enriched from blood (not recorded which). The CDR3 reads CASSFTPTVSGNTIYF. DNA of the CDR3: TGTGCCAGCAGCTTTACCCCGACAGTCTCTGGAAACACCATATATTTT.